Sequencing of this T cell receptor (beta chain) was carried out in a study of vaccination and CD4 T cells after COVID-19. Cultured CD4+ T-cell DNA underwent Oncomine TCR Beta short-read sequencing. From the PCR reads, TCRdb called clonotypes with MiXCR, one entry per CDR3 protein. The table records more than 9,000 distinct CDR3 sequences, about 61% of them present only once. Stated treatment: approximately 9-day PBMC culture with coronavirus spike peptide pools or control peptides (ViraFEST assay). At both days 3 and 7, half the medium was replaced with fresh IL-2 medium. In germline, CDR1 is SGHDT, CDR2 YYEEEE. This CDR3 has 15 residues. V lost 3 bases and J 2 bases, leaving 14 bases between the germline ends. As for this clonotype: The antigen remains undetermined.

The material sequenced was CD4+ T cells from blood, cultured in vitro. The source is a human donor who had recovered from COVID-19. The chain carries TRBV5-6 and TRBJ1-2; D is perhaps TRBD1 (5 bases). CDR3 DNA sequence: TGTGCCAGCAGCTGGGGGATGAGGGGCAACTATGGCTACACCTTC. Protein sequence: CASSWGMRGNYGYTF.